This TCR beta chain is from a study of shared clonotypes between healthy human individuals. This clone was counted a single time. The antigen is undetermined. Study observations and caveats: With few donors, the genetic and exposure-history diversity represented was limited. Non-shared clonotypes were found to have lower generation probabilities than the clonotypes that were shared by all four of the sorted-subset donors. Even with large depth, rarefaction showed that sorted-subset sequencing was incomplete. Around 5% was the fraction of naive CD4 clonotypes found shared across a few donors.

V lost 3 bases to trimming and J lost 4 bases, with 15 bases between them. Germline V gene data show CDR1 as MNHNS and CDR2 as SASEGT. The CDR3 consists of 15 residues. Profiled with immunoSEQ multiplex PCR; TCRdb holds only in-frame clones, not every one. Of around 1.9 million clones in the sample, 90% to 95% were seen once. Naivety among CD8 cells was defined by CD45RO negativity and positive CCR7 selection, thereby excluding terminally differentiated effector memory CD45RA+ cells. Sequenced: naive CD8+ T cells from PBMCs. The chain is built from TRBV6-1 and TRBJ1-2, with a possible D match to TRBD1 (6 bases). The clonotype was recovered from a man in his late teens or twenties in good health. Some clones in this sample may be carry-over from other donors' samples. CDR3 amino acids: CASSENRALPYGYTF. As DNA, the CDR3 is TGTGCCAGCAGTGAGAACAGGGCCTTACCCTATGGCTACACCTTC.